A selection of T cell receptor beta chains follows, all from one sample in a study of shared clonotypes between healthy human individuals. Assay: immunoSEQ multiplex PCR; the TCRdb copy retains only in-frame clones and omits some. The repertoire holds around 980,000 clones, with 75% to 85% as singletons. Sequencing was carried out using memory CD4+ T cells from PBMCs. The receptor source for this set is a man aged 18 to 29 in good health. Some clones in this sample may be carry-over from other donors' samples. Each CDR3 is given with its conserved first and last residue. The order of the fields is CDR3 protein, CDR3 DNA, J gene, V gene, D gene, clone size. A D gene is named only where the DNA matches it firmly. Size values are once, few and many counts, or a class for expanded clones, and some rows have none.

CDR3aa: CASTPGRGETEAFF; CDR3nt: TGTGCCAGCACCCCGGGACGGGGGGAGACTGAAGCTTTCTTT; j_gene: TRBJ1-1; v_gene: TRBV27; d_gene: .; abundance: .
CDR3aa: CASSATTALSYEQYF; CDR3nt: TGTGCCAGCAGTGCGACAACTGCGCTTTCCTACGAGCAGTACTTC; j_gene: TRBJ2-7; v_gene: TRBV2; d_gene: .; abundance: .
CDR3aa: CASSLQIAGAQYF; CDR3nt: TGTGCCAGCAGCCTCCAGATTGCCGGGGCCCAGTACTTC; j_gene: TRBJ2-5; v_gene: TRBV7-3; d_gene: .; abundance: .
CDR3aa: CASSFWTGFEGGYTF; CDR3nt: TGTGCCAGCAGCTTTTGGACCGGGTTCGAGGGTGGCTACACCTTC; j_gene: TRBJ1-2; v_gene: TRBV5-6; d_gene: .; abundance: .
CDR3aa: CASTPRDTQYF; CDR3nt: TGTGCCAGCACTCCTAGGGATACGCAGTATTTT; j_gene: TRBJ2-3; v_gene: TRBV7-2; d_gene: .; abundance: .
CDR3aa: CASSGTAAGQETQYF; CDR3nt: TGTGCCAGCAGTGGGACGGCGGCGGGCCAAGAGACCCAGTACTTC; j_gene: TRBJ2-5; v_gene: TRBV2; d_gene: .; abundance: .
CDR3aa: CASNPLAYNEQFF; CDR3nt: TGTGCCAGCAACCCCCTAGCCTACAATGAGCAGTTCTTC; j_gene: TRBJ2-1; v_gene: TRBV2; d_gene: .; abundance: .
CDR3aa: CASSQITEYGYTF; CDR3nt: TGCGCCAGCAGTCAAATTACAGAATATGGCTACACCTTC; j_gene: TRBJ1-2; v_gene: TRBV23-1; d_gene: .; abundance: .
CDR3aa: CASSPRQGDDQPQHF; CDR3nt: TGTGCCAGCTCACCACGACAGGGGGACGATCAGCCCCAGCATTTT; j_gene: TRBJ1-5; v_gene: TRBV18; d_gene: TRBD1; abundance: .
CDR3aa: CASSLVPDQPQHF; CDR3nt: TGTGCCAGCAGCTTAGTCCCAGATCAGCCCCAGCATTTT; j_gene: TRBJ1-5; v_gene: TRBV11-2; d_gene: .; abundance: .
CDR3aa: CASSDRTGNYGYTF; CDR3nt: TGTGCCAGCAGTGATAGGACGGGGAACTATGGCTACACCTTC; j_gene: TRBJ1-2; v_gene: TRBV6-1; d_gene: .; abundance: .
CDR3aa: CASSVNLDSNQPQHF; CDR3nt: TGTGCCAGCAGCGTAAATCTGGATAGCAATCAGCCCCAGCATTTT; j_gene: TRBJ1-5; v_gene: TRBV9; d_gene: .; abundance: .
CDR3aa: CASSSLAGGLGKNIQYF; CDR3nt: TGCGCCAGCAGTAGCCTAGCGGGAGGTTTAGGCAAAAACATTCAGTACTTC; j_gene: TRBJ2-4; v_gene: TRBV10-2; d_gene: TRBD2; abundance: few
CDR3aa: CASSRGQGRGNTEAFF; CDR3nt: TGCGCCAGCAGCCGTGGACAGGGGCGGGGGAACACTGAAGCTTTCTTT; j_gene: TRBJ1-1; v_gene: TRBV5-1; d_gene: TRBD1; abundance: .
CDR3aa: CASSRTAASYNEQFF; CDR3nt: TGTGCCAGCTCAAGGACTGCGGCCTCCTACAATGAGCAGTTCTTC; j_gene: TRBJ2-1; v_gene: TRBV18; d_gene: .; abundance: few
CDR3aa: CASSLEGAGELFF; CDR3nt: TGCGCCAGCAGCTTGGAGGGCGCCGGGGAGCTGTTTTTT; j_gene: TRBJ2-2; v_gene: TRBV5-1; d_gene: .; abundance: .
CDR3aa: CASSQDGRTHEQYF; CDR3nt: TGCGCCAGCAGCCAAGATGGCAGGACACACGAGCAGTACTTC; j_gene: TRBJ2-7; v_gene: TRBV4-1; d_gene: .; abundance: .
CDR3aa: CASRALGDTQYF; CDR3nt: TGTGCCAGCAGGGCCCTTGGAGATACGCAGTATTTT; j_gene: TRBJ2-3; v_gene: TRBV6-1; d_gene: .; abundance: .